The present entry profiles one T cell receptor beta chain with its context. This clonotype has a handful of counts. There is no known antigen for this receptor. No base quality information exists; no much larger clone differs at one position. This sample was included in a study of tumor-infiltrating lymphocytes in primary liver carcinoma listed by TCRdb under 2017. Background for the entire study: Of the five patients, three men and two women aged 30 to 69 years, four had hepatocellular carcinoma and one had combined HCC and intrahepatic cholangiocarcinoma. The five patients had tumors staged T1-T3 N0M0, with maximum diameters ranging from about 4 to 11 cm. TCRbeta repertoire sequencing covered 35 specimens from 5 patients: around 25 tumor regions, 5 adjacent noncancerous liver tissues and 5 peripheral blood samples. High reproducibility was observed for the technical replicate repertoires, with mean shared-clone rates roughly 0.92 and correlation coefficients above 0.98. Each sample produced roughly 3.5 to 7.5 million productive TCRbeta reads, and read depth showed no significant difference between tissue types. The study combined TCRbeta repertoire sequencing, expression microarrays and whole-exome sequencing across five regions of each liver tumor, with adjacent normal tissue and blood.

General study outcomes and caveats: Bulk unsorted samples precluded comparing CD4+ and CD8+ T cell repertoires. Only the TCR beta chain was sequenced, which likely underestimates true repertoire diversity because unpaired alpha chains were not captured. A significantly larger repertoire fraction was made up by the top 250 clones in tumors than in blood (p = 0.039). Only 4 or 5 patients were included in the study, and the authors note that the findings should be validated in a larger study. Repertoire overlap was found to be higher between tumor regions (mean approximately 35%) than between tumor-adjacent (roughly 17%) or tumor-blood (about 14%) pairs, consistent with antigen-driven expansion.

Total RNA and DNA were co-extracted from roughly 20-30 mg of bulk tissue with the AllPrep DNA/RNA mini kit, without cell sorting. Between late 2015 and early 2016, a handful of patients in China with histopathologically diagnosed primary liver carcinoma had surgical resection. Patients had chronic HBV infection and were treatment-naive at sampling. Fresh tumor and adjacent tissue pieces were bisected, with one half stored in RNAlater at -80 degrees C and the other half sent for histology. Using a constant-region primer and ProtoScript II reverse transcriptase, TCRbeta-specific cDNA was reverse-transcribed from approximately 500 ng total RNA. Construction of the TCRbeta libraries relied on three nested rounds of multiplex PCR, following a slightly modified ARM-PCR procedure. Each of the first two PCR rounds ran for about 10 cycles and used multiplex TRBV1-TRBV30 forward primers together with a Cbeta reverse primer. A final 25-cycle PCR with Deep VentR polymerase added sample barcodes and Illumina adapters. Before sequencing, amplicons between 200 and 500 bp were purified from gel using a QIAquick gel extraction kit. The TCRbeta amplicons were sequenced with 250-bp paired-end reads on an Illumina HiSeq 2500. On the authors' methods: Trimmomatic v0.33 was used to quality-trim the reads, and FLASH v1.2.11 was used to merge paired reads so that full CDR3 sequences could be recovered. V, D and J germline segments were assigned to the rearranged TCRbeta sequences using MiGEC v1.2.1b. Clonotype statistics, along with Shannon-Wiener diversity indices, were calculated using VDJtools v1.0.0. Except for diversity analysis, only each sample's 250 most abundant clonotypes were used in subsequent analyses to reduce sampling bias. TCRdb's own reprocessing of the public reads used fastp at Q25 and MiXCR and kept productive beta chains. Each CDR3 protein appears once, grouped with its most common genes and DNA. TCRdb, not the original authors, processed these V and J calls. The sample records about 75,000 distinct CDR3 sequences, roughly 69% of which are singletons. The ten largest clones add up to around 24% of the sample.

Reading the germline V gene gives CDR1 SQVTM and CDR2 ANQGSEA. The CDR3, from cysteine to phenylalanine, totals 13 residues. Just CDR3 DNA is preserved here, 39 bases in frame from base 1. Recombination connected TRBV29-1 to TRBJ1-5; too little of a D gene remains to name it. Sequences were obtained from tumor-adjacent normal liver tissue. The origin of this receptor is a man in his forties or fifties with primary liver carcinoma and hepatitis B virus infection. The CDR3 amino acid sequence is: CSVMFAGASAQHF. The sequenced DNA is TGCAGTGTTATGTTTGCGGGAGCATCAGCCCAGCATTTT.